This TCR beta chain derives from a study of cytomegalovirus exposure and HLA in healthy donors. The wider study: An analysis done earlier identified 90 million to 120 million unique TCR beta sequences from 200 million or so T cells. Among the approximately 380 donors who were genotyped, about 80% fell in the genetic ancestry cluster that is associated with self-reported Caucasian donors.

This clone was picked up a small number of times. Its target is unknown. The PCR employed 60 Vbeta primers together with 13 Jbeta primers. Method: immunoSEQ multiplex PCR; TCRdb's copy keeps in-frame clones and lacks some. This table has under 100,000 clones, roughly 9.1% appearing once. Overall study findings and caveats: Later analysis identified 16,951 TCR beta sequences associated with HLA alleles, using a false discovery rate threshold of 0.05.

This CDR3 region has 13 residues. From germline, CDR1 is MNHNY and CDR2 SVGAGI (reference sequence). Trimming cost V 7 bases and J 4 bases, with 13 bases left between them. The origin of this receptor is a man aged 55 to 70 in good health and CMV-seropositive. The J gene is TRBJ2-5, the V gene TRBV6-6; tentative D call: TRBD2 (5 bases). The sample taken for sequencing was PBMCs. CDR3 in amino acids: CASTPGNAETQYF. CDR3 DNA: TGTGCCAGCACCCCGGGGAACGCAGAGACCCAGTACTTC.